One and the same sample provided the 26 T cell receptor beta chains below, sequenced in a study of T cell responses to AZD1222 COVID-19 vaccine. The data were produced by immunoSEQ multiplex PCR, yet TCRdb's version contains in-frame clones alone and is incomplete. The sample carries around 25,000 clones, about nine tenths recorded once. The input for sequencing was peripheral blood, taken 28 days after the second AZD1222 dose. Receptors were obtained from an adult who received the AZD1222 COVID-19 vaccine.

The CDR3 reads CASSRLAGATDTQYF. CDR3 DNA: TGTGCCAGCTCCCGACTAGCGGGTGCCACAGATACGCAGTATTTT. V usage is TRBV7-2 and J usage is TRBJ2-3; TRBD2 matches at 10 bases. The length of the CDR3 is 15 residues. The V gene end was trimmed by 8 bases and the J gene end by 2 bases; junction bases not matched to a gene: 7. In germline, CDR1 is SGHTA, CDR2 FQGNSA. The variable domain in full, completed from reference TRBV7-2 and TRBJ2-3, reads GAGVSQSPSNKVTEKGKDVELRCDPISGHTALYWYRQSLGQGLEFLIYFQGNSAPDKSGLPSDRFSAERTGGSVSTLTIQRTQQEDSAVYLCASSRLAGATDTQYFGPGTRLTVL.

V is TRBV7-3 and J is TRBJ1-2; TRBD1 agrees at 7 bases. V shed 2 bases, J shed 3 bases, and the junction held 6 bases outside the gene matches. This CDR3 region has 15 residues. CDR1 SGHTA and CDR2 FQGTGA come from the germline V gene. CDR3: CASSLQPGGHYGYTF. DNA for the CDR3: TGTGCCAGCAGCTTACAGCCAGGGGGGCACTATGGCTACACCTTC.

This chain joins TRBV5-8 and TRBJ1-1; 7 bases are shared with TRBD1. Germline CDR1 is SGHTS and CDR2 is YDEGEE. The CDR3 contains 17 residues. V was pared by 4 bases and J by 5 bases, with 17 bases of the junction left unmatched. CDR3 protein: CASSNGDSRLRGTEAFF. DNA of the CDR3: TGTGCCAGCAGCAACGGGGACAGCAGGCTTAGGGGTACTGAAGCTTTCTTT.

The chain uses TRBV6-5 and TRBJ2-5; 13 nucleotides agree with TRBD2. The CDR3 is 15 amino acids. Germline V gives CDR1 MNHEY, CDR2 SVGAGI. J lost 4 bases, V lost 5 bases, and 4 bases had no gene match. The CDR3 here is CASSQGLAGIETQYF. DNA for the CDR3: TGTGCCAGCAGTCAGGGACTAGCGGGAATAGAGACCCAGTACTTC.

This clone was counted only a few times. The gene calls are TRBV18 and TRBJ2-1; TRBD2 matches at 8 bases. Germline V gene lookup returns CDR1 KGHSH and CDR2 LQKENI. CDR3 length equals 14 residues. V was pared by 3 bases and J by 5 bases, with 3 bases of the junction left unmatched. This CDR3 is CASSPTSGNNEQFF. CDR3 DNA sequence: TGTGCCAGCTCACCTACTAGCGGAAACAATGAGCAGTTCTTC.

The J gene is TRBJ2-5, the V gene TRBV5-8; TRBD2 matches at 9 bases. Germline V gene lookup returns CDR1 SGHTS and CDR2 YDEGEE. J gave up 4 bases and V 2 bases, and 6 bases lay outside the gene matches. CDR3 size: 15 residues. The CDR3 DNA follows: TGTGCCAGCAGCTTTGGCGGGAGGGTTCGAGAGACCCAGTACTTC. This sequence encodes CASSFGGRVRETQYF.

The chain joins TRBV19 to TRBJ2-7; TRBD2 agrees at 8 bases. Per germline, CDR1 LNHDA and CDR2 SQIVND (reference sequence). Trimming at V came to 7 bases and at J to 1 base, leaving 6 bases not matched to a gene. CDR3 length: 14 amino acids. The CDR3 DNA is TGTGCCAGTAAGAGGACGGGAGGGTCCTACGAGCAGTACTTC. Amino acids: CASKRTGGSYEQYF.

The chain links TRBV6-2 or TRBV6-3 to TRBJ2-2, with TRBD2 identical over 9 bases. Germline CDR1 is MNHEY and CDR2 is SVGEGT. Germline trimming cut 2 bases from V and 4 bases from J; bases unmatched to any gene: 8. The CDR3 sequence is 17 residues long. The CDR3 spells CASSYLGSSGVTGELFF. The CDR3 DNA reads TGTGCCAGCAGTTACCTCGGGTCTAGCGGGGTCACCGGGGAGCTGTTTTTT.

This chain links TRBV29-1 with TRBJ2-7; D call uncertain. The CDR3 contains 12 residues. With 4 bases removed from V and 0 bases from J, the gap between germline ends came to 7 bases. Germline lookup yields CDR1 SQVTM and CDR2 ANQGSEA. The CDR3 sequence is CSVGGSSYEQYF. In nucleotides, the CDR3 is TGCAGCGTTGGTGGCAGCTCCTACGAGCAGTACTTC.

This rearrangement joins TRBV19 to TRBJ2-3; no clear D gene. V dropped 6 bases and J dropped 0 bases, with 16 bases sitting between them. CDR1 is LNHDA, CDR2 SQIVND, per germline (reference sequence). The CDR3 covers 16 residues. The CDR3: CASSPRRPTSTDTQYF. The CDR3 DNA sequence: TGTGCCAGTAGCCCCCGCCGGCCGACTAGCACAGATACGCAGTATTTT.

The V gene is TRBV12-3 or TRBV12-4, the J gene TRBJ1-5; the D is unclear. Trimming cost V 0 bases and J 4 bases, with 4 bases left between them. The length of the CDR3 is 13 residues. The CDR3 here is CASSLAPNQPQHF. The CDR3 DNA reads as TGTGCCAGCAGTTTAGCCCCGAATCAGCCCCAGCATTTT.

The rearrangement links TRBV19 to TRBJ2-3; maybe TRBD1 (6 bases). This CDR3 contains 14 residues. Germline loops: CDR1 LNHDA, CDR2 SQIVND (reference sequence). V lost 5 bases, J lost 4 bases, and 13 bases lay in between. CDR3 in amino acids: CASSPLGGADTQYF. The CDR3, as DNA: TGTGCCAGTAGTCCCCTAGGGGGAGCAGATACGCAGTATTTT.

The rearrangement joins TRBV6-2 or TRBV6-3 to TRBJ2-3; possibly TRBD1 for D (6 bases). The CDR3 contains 16 residues. Germline assignment: CDR1 MNHEY and CDR2 SVGEGT. Trimming stripped 2 bases from V and 1 base from J, with 13 bases between. CDR3 sequence reads: CASSYAPGAGTDTQYF. The DNA for the CDR3 is TGTGCCAGCAGTTACGCCCCAGGGGCAGGCACAGATACGCAGTATTTT.

The V gene is TRBV30, the J gene TRBJ2-5; 9 bases map to TRBD2. The V gene's germline CDR1 is GTSNPN and CDR2 SVGIG (reference sequence). CDR3 length equals 14 residues. V lost 3 bases to trimming and J lost 5 bases; unmatched junction nucleotides: 7. DNA of the CDR3: TGTGCCTGGAGGGGTAGCGGGAGTCTGGAGACCCAGTACTTC. Residues: CAWRGSGSLETQYF.

The chain employs TRBV2 and TRBJ2-2, with D hard to call. This CDR3 has 11 amino acids. V lost 10 bases and J lost 5, with 8 bases in between. Germline V CDR1 and CDR2: SNHLY, FYNNEI. DNA of the CDR3: TGTGCCACAGACCGGACCGGGGAGCTGTTTTTT. Translation gives CATDRTGELFF.

The genes are TRBV15 and TRBJ1-4, with D maybe TRBD1 (6 bases). The V and J ends lost 3 bases and 8 bases respectively, with 13 bases between them. CDR3 size: 14 residues. Germline-derived CDR1 and CDR2 are LNHNV and YYDKDF (reference sequence). CDR3 coding DNA: TGTGCCACCAGCAGGGGGGGGCAGTACGAAAAACTGTTTTTT. Translation: CATSRGGQYEKLFF.

CDR3 sequence: CASSESLVLAVPEQYF. The CDR3 region has the DNA TGTGCCAGCAGTGAAAGTTTGGTACTAGCGGTCCCCGAGCAGTACTTC. J is TRBJ2-7 and V is TRBV2, with TRBD2 matching over 8 bases. The CDR3 totals 16 residues. V trimming: 2 bases; J trimming: 6 bases; junction bases outside the gene matches: 12. Germline V CDR1 and CDR2: SNHLY, FYNNEI.

The chain recombines TRBV3-1 (or the pseudogene TRBV3-2) with TRBJ2-2; D ambiguous. The CDR3 sequence is 14 residues long. Deletions cut 0 bases from V and 5 bases from J, with 7 bases between. The V gene's germline CDR1 is LGHDT and CDR2 YNNKEL (reference sequence). The CDR3 nucleotides are TGTGCCAGCAGCCAAGAGGGCGTTACCGGGGAGCTGTTTTTT. Its protein product is CASSQEGVTGELFF.

The sample holds a few counts of this clone. This chain uses TRBV7-6 with TRBJ2-1; 8 bases fit TRBD2. Trimming at V came to 1 base and at J to 8 bases, leaving 10 bases not matched to a gene. The germline V gene has CDR1 SGHVS and CDR2 FNYEAQ. The CDR3 has 16 amino acids. The CDR3 DNA reads as TGTGCCAGCAGCTTAGTTGCGGGGGGCAGCTGGGATGAGCAGTTCTTC. Protein: CASSLVAGGSWDEQFF. The full variable domain, rest sourced from reference TRBV7-6 and TRBJ2-1, is GAGVSQSPRYKVTKRGQDVALRCDPISGHVSLYWYRQALGQGPEFLTYFNYEAQQDKSGLPNDRFSAERPEGSISTLTIQRTEQRDSAMYRCASSLVAGGSWDEQFFGPGTRLTVL.

The chain is built from TRBV2 and TRBJ2-3; 11 bases are a match to TRBD2. V trimming: 7 bases; J trimming: 4 bases; junction bases outside the gene matches: 16. Germline values: CDR1 SNHLY, CDR2 FYNNEI. This CDR3 contains 18 residues. The CDR3, as DNA: TGTGCCAGCACGTATTGGGCTAGCGGGAGGACTTGGTCAGATACGCAGTATTTT. Translation gives CASTYWASGRTWSDTQYF.

V gene TRBV12-3 or TRBV12-4 combines with J gene TRBJ2-5; possible D gene TRBD1, 6 bases. The CDR3 covers 13 residues. V was pared by 5 bases and J by 5 bases, with 12 bases between. The CDR3 DNA reads as TGTGCCAGCAGTGGGCAGGGGTGGGAGACCCAGTACTTC. Translation gives CASSGQGWETQYF.

The chain couples TRBV9 to TRBJ1-3; D gene unclear. V lost 4 bases and J 1 base, leaving 12 bases between the germline ends. Germline CDR1 reads SGDLS; CDR2 reads YYNGEE. The CDR3 sequence is 15 residues long. DNA of the CDR3: TGTGCCAGCAGCTTAATCGGGGTTTCTGGAAACACCATATATTTT. This sequence encodes CASSLIGVSGNTIYF.

The chain combines TRBV6-2 or TRBV6-3 with TRBJ1-1; no definite D call. V lost 1 base and J lost 5, with 11 bases in between. The CDR3 covers 14 residues. CDR1 is MNHEY and CDR2 is SVGEGT in the germline V gene. The CDR3 sequence: CASSYFQPGTEAFF. The CDR3 DNA follows: TGTGCCAGCAGTTACTTCCAGCCGGGGACTGAAGCTTTCTTT.

The gene calls are TRBV4-3 and TRBJ2-3; D unresolved. CDR1 is LGHNA and CDR2 is YSLEER in the germline V gene. V lost 2 bases, J lost 4 bases, and 13 bases lay in between. The CDR3 has 15 residues. The CDR3 DNA reads as TGCGCCAGCAGCCAAATCCAGATGGGTTCAGATACGCAGTATTTT. It specifies CASSQIQMGSDTQYF.

The chain has TRBV5-6 and TRBJ2-2; D may be TRBD2 (5 bases). V lost 0 bases and J lost 6, with 12 bases in between. The germline gives CDR1 SGHDT, CDR2 YYEEEE. This CDR3 is 15 amino acids long. CDR3 DNA sequence: TGTGCCAGCAGCTTGGTAATAAGCGGTCCCGGGGAGCTGTTTTTT. Its translation: CASSLVISGPGELFF.

The rearrangement joins TRBV18 to TRBJ1-5; no definite D call. The CDR3 spans 12 residues. Trimming pared 0 bases from V and 7 bases from J, leaving 4 bases between. Germline CDR1 KGHSH, CDR2 LQKENI. The CDR3 loop reads CASSPPEQPQHF. The DNA of the CDR3 is TGTGCCAGCTCACCACCCGAGCAGCCCCAGCATTTT.